The sample holds a few counts of the clone carrying this T cell receptor (beta chain). Because the CDR3's place on the DNA is in doubt, the DNA is left out and the CDR3 is given as listed by TCRdb. This specimen comes from a study of T-cell memory formation after mild COVID-19. TCRdb passed the 5' RACE reads through MiXCR, listing each CDR3 protein once. The sample contains approximately 290,000 distinct CDR3 sequences, 8% to 9% of which appear only once. Germline assignment: CDR1 SGHDN and CDR2 FVKESK. The CDR3 has 18 residues if both end residues are counted. J is TRBJ2-2 and V is TRBV14; the D call of TRBD1 is as the table states it, not checked on the DNA. Input material: PBMCs or a T cell subset sorted from them (not recorded which). The source is a man aged 18 to 29 who had mild COVID-19 (a few samples of this study predate the infection). Cell type and time point are not known. CDR3 sequence reads: CASSLGTGQGFGAGELFF.